Shown below are 11 T cell receptor beta chains from a single sample sequenced in a study of blood T cell repertoires in COVID-19. Clones were read by immunoSEQ multiplex PCR, and TCRdb kept only the in-frame ones, dropping some. The sample contains under 250,000 clones, roughly 86% of which appear only once. Sequencing used peripheral blood. All receptors derive from an older woman who had recovered from COVID-19.

The chain links TRBV9 to TRBJ2-3; 11 bases map to TRBD2. Losses at the gene ends were 0 bases for V and 5 bases for J; bases not matched to a gene: 8. This CDR3 is built from 17 residues. Germline CDR1 reads SGDLS; CDR2 reads YYNGEE. Here the CDR3 DNA reads TGTGCCAGCAGCGTAGGCGTTGGGACTAGCGGATTAGATACGCAGTATTTT. The encoded protein is CASSVGVGTSGLDTQYF.

This clone has only one observation. The J gene is TRBJ2-7, the V gene TRBV12-3 or TRBV12-4; TRBD1 agrees at 7 bases. This CDR3 spans 13 amino acids. V dropped 6 bases and J dropped 5; count of bases not matched to a gene: 7. The CDR3 DNA reads as TGTGCCAGCAGGCCTGGACAGGTGAACGAGCAGTACTTC. It translates to CASRPGQVNEQYF.

This chain joins TRBV5-1 and TRBJ1-4; 9 bases line up with TRBD1. From germline, CDR1 is SGHRS and CDR2 YFSETQ. This CDR3 is 14 amino acids long. Trimming took 0 bases from V and 6 from J; bases not matched to a gene: 0. DNA for the CDR3: TGCGCCAGCAGCTTGGGGACAGGGGATGAAAAACTGTTTTTT. The encoded protein is CASSLGTGDEKLFF.

The chain combines TRBV18 with TRBJ2-3; 9 bases are shared with TRBD1. V lost 3 bases and J lost 8; bases outside the gene matches: 12. Germline V CDR1 and CDR2: KGHSH, LQKENI. The length of the CDR3 is 16 residues. DNA for the CDR3: TGTGCCAGCTCACCGATGGACAGGGGTAAGGTGGTTACGCAGTATTTT. Amino acid sequence: CASSPMDRGKVVTQYF.

This chain joins TRBV19 and TRBJ2-1, with D unclear. Between the trimmed V and J ends, which lost 5 bases and 4 bases, there was a span of 6 bases. Germline V lookup: CDR1 LNHDA, CDR2 SQIVND (reference sequence). The CDR3 has 12 amino acids. CDR3 in DNA: TGTGCCAGTAGTCCCCAGTACAATGAGCAGTTCTTC. Translating gives CASSPQYNEQFF.

The V gene is TRBV7-9, the J gene TRBJ2-1; possible D gene TRBD1, 7 bases. The CDR3 covers 15 residues. V lost 6 bases, J lost 6 bases, and 18 bases lay in between. Per the germline V gene, CDR1 is SEHNR and CDR2 is FQNEAQ (reference sequence). The CDR3 region is CASSNQGRGVNEQFF. The CDR3 DNA is TGTGCCAGCAGTAATCAGGGCAGGGGGGTCAATGAGCAGTTCTTC.

This rearrangement joins TRBV11-2 to TRBJ2-2; D possibly corresponds to TRBD2 (6 bases). The CDR3 totals 15 residues. Germline CDR1 SGHAT, CDR2 FQNNGV. V dropped 1 base and J dropped 6 bases, with 12 bases sitting between them. Here the CDR3 DNA reads TGTGCCAGCAGCTTAGTCAGGTCGGGGGCCGGGGAGCTGTTTTTT. This encodes CASSLVRSGAGELFF.

The chain joins TRBV9 to TRBJ1-1, with a tentative D call TRBD1 (5 bases). The CDR3 covers 13 residues. The V end lost 3 bases, the J end lost 4 bases, and 10 bases lay between the germline ends. The germline CDR1 and CDR2 sequences are SGDLS and YYNGEE. CDR3 region: CASSGSGATEAFF. CDR3 sequence (DNA): TGTGCCAGCAGCGGAAGTGGGGCCACTGAAGCTTTCTTT.

Only one count was recorded for this clone. The chain uses TRBV20-1 and TRBJ1-1; D is unresolved. In germline, CDR1 is DFQATT, CDR2 SNEGSKA (reference sequence). The V end was cut by 3 bases, the J end by 11 bases, with 16 bases between. The CDR3 length is 12 residues. The CDR3 sequence is CSASSVRVAAFF. The DNA of the CDR3 is TGCAGTGCTAGTTCGGTGAGGGTCGCTGCTTTCTTT.

This sequence joins TRBV7-9 and TRBJ2-7, with a weak D call TRBD1 (6 bases). V gave up 8 bases and J gave up 2 bases, with 22 bases separating them. CDR3 length: 16 amino acids. The V gene's germline CDR1 is SEHNR and CDR2 FQNEAQ (reference sequence). CDR3 amino acids: CASRGSGASWTYEQYF. The DNA for the CDR3 is TGTGCCAGCCGCGGCTCAGGGGCATCCTGGACCTACGAGCAGTACTTC.

This clone was found a few times. This chain uses TRBV9 with TRBJ2-2; D is perhaps TRBD1 (6 bases). The length of the CDR3 is 16 residues. With 4 bases removed from V and 5 bases from J, the gap between germline ends came to 18 bases. Germline assignment: CDR1 SGDLS and CDR2 YYNGEE. Written as DNA, the CDR3 is TGTGCCAGCAGCCCGTCTACAGGGTCTGGGACCGGGGAGCTGTTTTTT. As protein: CASSPSTGSGTGELFF.